Below, one TCR beta chain is given with its context. These data originate in a study of blood T cell repertoires in COVID-19. The CDR3 is 16 amino acids. Looked up from germline, CDR1 is SGHRS and CDR2 is YFSETQ. V gave up 4 bases and J gave up 3 bases; unmatched junction bases: 8. This table comes from immunoSEQ multiplex PCR, and its TCRdb copy is limited to in-frame clones, with some not included. The sample contains 150,000 to 200,000 clones, 80% to 90% of which appear only once. The sequence was collected from a man in his sixties with acute or convalescent COVID-19. The chain recombines TRBV5-1 with TRBJ2-7, with 12 bases fitting TRBD1. Sequenced: peripheral blood. The CDR3 loop reads CASSNARDRGLYEQYF. The CDR3 nucleotides read TGCGCCAGCAGCAACGCCCGGGACAGGGGGCTCTACGAGCAGTACTTC.